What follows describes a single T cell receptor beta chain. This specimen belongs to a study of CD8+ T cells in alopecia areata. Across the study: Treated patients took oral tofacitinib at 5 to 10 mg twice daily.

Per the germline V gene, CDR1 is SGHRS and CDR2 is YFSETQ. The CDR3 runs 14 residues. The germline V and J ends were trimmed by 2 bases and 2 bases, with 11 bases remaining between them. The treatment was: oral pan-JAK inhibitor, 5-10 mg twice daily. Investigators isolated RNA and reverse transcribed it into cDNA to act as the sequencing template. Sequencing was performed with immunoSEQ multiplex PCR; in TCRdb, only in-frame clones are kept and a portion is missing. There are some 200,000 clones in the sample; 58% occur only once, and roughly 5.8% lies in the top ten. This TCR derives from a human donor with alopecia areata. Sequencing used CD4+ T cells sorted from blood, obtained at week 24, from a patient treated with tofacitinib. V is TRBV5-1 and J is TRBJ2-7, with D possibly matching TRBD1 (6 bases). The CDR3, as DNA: TGCGCCAGCAGCTTCCGGGACACGACCTACGAGCAGTACTTC. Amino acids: CASSFRDTTYEQYF.